Each of the 9 T cell receptor beta chains below was sequenced from the same sample in a study of blood T cell repertoires in COVID-19. TCRdb keeps only in-frame clones here, not all; method: immunoSEQ multiplex PCR. The sample has about 270,000 clones; approximately 91% are singletons. The specimen sequenced was PBMCs or T cells enriched from blood (not recorded which). The receptor source for this set is a woman aged 40 to 55 with acute COVID-19.

This chain's CDR3 is CASSLYGSDTGELFF. The CDR3 DNA follows: TGTGCCAGCAGCTTGTACGGGAGTGACACCGGGGAGCTGTTTTTT. This chain uses TRBV7-8 with TRBJ2-2; D may be TRBD2 (6 bases). Germline lookup yields CDR1 SGHVS and CDR2 FQNEAQ. Trimming removed 3 bases from V and 3 bases from J, with 11 bases in between. This CDR3 has 15 residues.

The V and J genes are TRBV28 and TRBJ1-2; the match to TRBD1 covers 7 bases. Germline V gene lookup returns CDR1 MDHEN and CDR2 SYDVKM. The CDR3 is 14 amino acids. V was clipped by 7 bases and J by 4 bases; unmatched bases: 9. The CDR3 sequence is CASIRPGQFYGYTF. DNA for the CDR3: TGTGCCAGCATTAGACCGGGACAGTTCTATGGCTACACCTTC.

V is TRBV13 and J is TRBJ2-2; D is perhaps TRBD2 (5 bases). This CDR3 region has 15 residues. With 5 bases removed from V and 4 bases from J, the gap between germline ends came to 14 bases. The germline gives CDR1 PRHDT, CDR2 FYEKMQ (reference sequence). The DNA for the CDR3 is TGTGCCAGCAGCCCGGACTTGGGCGGCACCGGGGAGCTGTTTTTT. It is translated as CASSPDLGGTGELFF.

The rearrangement links TRBV29-1 to TRBJ2-1; D might be TRBD1 (6 bases). Trimming pared 4 bases from V and 2 bases from J, leaving 9 bases between. The CDR3 is made up of 13 amino acids. CDR1 is SQVTM and CDR2 is ANQGSEA in the germline V gene. The CDR3 DNA follows: TGCAGCGTTGCTGAGGGGGCCTACAATGAGCAGTTCTTC. Protein sequence: CSVAEGAYNEQFF.

The chain couples TRBV11-3 to TRBJ2-1; 9 nucleotides agree with TRBD1. The CDR3 is 15 residues long. The germline CDR1 and CDR2 sequences are SGHNT and YENEEA. V lost 2 bases, J lost 3 bases, and 2 bases stayed unmatched. CDR3 sequence reads: CASSLRDRVYNEQFF. In DNA, the CDR3 is TGTGCCAGCAGCTTAAGGGACAGGGTCTACAATGAGCAGTTCTTC.

The J gene is TRBJ1-1, the V gene TRBV15; D gene uncertain. The germline gives CDR1 LNHNV, CDR2 YYDKDF (reference sequence). The CDR3 consists of 14 residues. Trimming stripped 0 bases from V and 1 base from J, with 6 bases between. The CDR3 coding sequence is TGTGCCACCAGCAGAGATCCCGGGAACACTGAAGCTTTCTTT. This encodes CATSRDPGNTEAFF.

The gene calls are TRBV7-8 and TRBJ2-5; 7 positions match TRBD2. Germline-derived CDR1 and CDR2 are SGHVS and FQNEAQ. V shed 8 bases and J 1 base; nucleotides not matched to a gene: 10. The CDR3 runs to 15 residues. CDR3 in amino acids: CASSGLGGPQETQYF. Written as DNA, the CDR3 is TGTGCCAGCTCCGGACTAGGTGGGCCCCAAGAGACCCAGTACTTC.

This clone has only one observation. The chain joins TRBV15 to TRBJ2-1; 10 positions agree with TRBD2. The V and J ends lost 3 bases and 3 bases, in that order; junction bases with no gene match: 2. Per germline, CDR1 LNHNV and CDR2 YYDKDF (reference sequence). This CDR3 is 15 amino acids long. CDR3 in amino acids: CATSRRLAGYNEQFF. The DNA for the CDR3 is TGTGCCACCAGCAGGAGACTAGCGGGCTACAATGAGCAGTTCTTC. Full variable domain (outside the CDR3, taken from reference TRBV15 and TRBJ2-1): DAMVIQNPRYQVTQFGKPVTLSCSQTLNHNVMYWYQQKSSQAPKLLFHYYDKDFNNEADTPDNFQSRRPNTSFCFLDIRSPGLGDTAMYLCATSRRLAGYNEQFFGPGTRLTVL.

The rearrangement uses TRBV30 and TRBJ1-6; a weak D match, TRBD1 (6 bases). Deletions cut 2 bases from V and 8 bases from J, with 13 bases between. Germline values: CDR1 GTSNPN, CDR2 SVGIG (reference sequence). This CDR3 contains 14 residues. CDR3 amino acids: CAWSPTGDYSPLHF. The CDR3 bases are TGTGCCTGGAGTCCGACAGGCGACTATTCACCCCTCCACTTT.